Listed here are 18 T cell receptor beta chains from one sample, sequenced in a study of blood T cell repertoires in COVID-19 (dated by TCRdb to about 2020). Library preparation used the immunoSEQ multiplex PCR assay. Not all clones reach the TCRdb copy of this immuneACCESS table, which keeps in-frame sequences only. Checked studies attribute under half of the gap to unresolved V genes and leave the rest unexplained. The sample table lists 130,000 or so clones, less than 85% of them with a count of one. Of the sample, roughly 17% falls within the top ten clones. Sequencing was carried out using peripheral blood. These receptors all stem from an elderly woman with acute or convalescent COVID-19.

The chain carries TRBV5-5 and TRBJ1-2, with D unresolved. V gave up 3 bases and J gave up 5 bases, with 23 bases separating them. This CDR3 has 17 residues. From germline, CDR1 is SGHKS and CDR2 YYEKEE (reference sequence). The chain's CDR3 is CASSSVVGGFRNYGYTF. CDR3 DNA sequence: TGTGCCAGCAGCTCTGTGGTGGGAGGGTTCCGAAATTATGGCTACACCTTC.

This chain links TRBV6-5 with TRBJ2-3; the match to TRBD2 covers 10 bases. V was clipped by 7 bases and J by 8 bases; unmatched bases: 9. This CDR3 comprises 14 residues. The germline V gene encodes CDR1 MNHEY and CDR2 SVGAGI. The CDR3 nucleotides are TGTGCCAGCACCCGCAGCGGGAGGGTGGGTACGCAGTATTTT. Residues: CASTRSGRVGTQYF.

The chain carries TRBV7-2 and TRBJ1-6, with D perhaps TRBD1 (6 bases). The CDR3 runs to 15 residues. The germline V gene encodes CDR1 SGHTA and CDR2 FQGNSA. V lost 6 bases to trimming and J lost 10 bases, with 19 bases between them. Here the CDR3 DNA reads TGTGCCAGCAGTCGAAGCAGGGGCATGGCGTCACCCCTCCACTTT. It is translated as CASSRSRGMASPLHF.

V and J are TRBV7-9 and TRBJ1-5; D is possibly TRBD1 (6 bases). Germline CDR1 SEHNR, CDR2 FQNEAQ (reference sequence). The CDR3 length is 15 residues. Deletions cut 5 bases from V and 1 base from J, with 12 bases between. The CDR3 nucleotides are TGTGCCAGCAGCCCCACCACAGGGAGCAATCAGCCCCAGCATTTT. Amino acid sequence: CASSPTTGSNQPQHF.

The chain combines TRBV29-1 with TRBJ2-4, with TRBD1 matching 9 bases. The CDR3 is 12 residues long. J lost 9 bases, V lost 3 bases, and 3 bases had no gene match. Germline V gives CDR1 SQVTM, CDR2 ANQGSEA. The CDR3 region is CSVDLDRGIQYF. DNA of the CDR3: TGCAGCGTTGATTTGGACAGGGGCATTCAGTACTTC.

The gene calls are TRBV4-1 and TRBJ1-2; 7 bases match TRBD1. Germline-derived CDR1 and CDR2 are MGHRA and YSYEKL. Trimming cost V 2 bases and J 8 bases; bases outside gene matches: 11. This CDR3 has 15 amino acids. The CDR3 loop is CASSQRTGLPGGYTF. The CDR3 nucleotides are TGCGCCAGCAGCCAACGGACAGGACTCCCGGGGGGCTACACCTTC.

In DNA form, the CDR3 reads TGTGCCAGCAGCGTAGCCTACGGTACAGATACGCAGTATTTT. Translating gives CASSVAYGTDTQYF. J is TRBJ2-3 and V is TRBV9; D gene uncertain. The V gene's germline CDR1 is SGDLS and CDR2 YYNGEE. This CDR3 has 14 amino acids. Trimming pared 0 bases from V and 3 bases from J, leaving 8 bases between.

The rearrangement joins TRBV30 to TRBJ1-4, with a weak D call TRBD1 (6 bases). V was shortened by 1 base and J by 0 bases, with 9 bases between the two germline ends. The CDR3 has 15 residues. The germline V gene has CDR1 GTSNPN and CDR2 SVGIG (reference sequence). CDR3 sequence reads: CAWSAWTATNEKLFF. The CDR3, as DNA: TGTGCCTGGAGTGCATGGACAGCAACTAATGAAAAACTGTTTTTT.

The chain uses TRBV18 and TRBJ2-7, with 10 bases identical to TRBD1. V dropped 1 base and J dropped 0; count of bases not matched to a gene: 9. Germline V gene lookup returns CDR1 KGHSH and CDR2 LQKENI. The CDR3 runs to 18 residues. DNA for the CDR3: TGTGCCAGCTCACCACAGGGACAGGGGAACTTCGGCTCCTACGAGCAGTACTTC. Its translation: CASSPQGQGNFGSYEQYF.

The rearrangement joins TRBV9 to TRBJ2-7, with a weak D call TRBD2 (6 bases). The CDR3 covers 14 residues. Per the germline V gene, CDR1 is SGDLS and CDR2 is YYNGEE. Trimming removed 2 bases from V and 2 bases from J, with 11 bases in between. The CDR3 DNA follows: TGTGCCAGCAGCGTCGGGGGAGACACCTACGAGCAGTACTTC. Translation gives CASSVGGDTYEQYF.

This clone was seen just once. As DNA, the CDR3 is TGTGCCAGCAGCTTAGTAGGGGACTCTGGGAATTCACCCCTCCACTTT. It is translated as CASSLVGDSGNSPLHF. The V call is TRBV7-2, the J call TRBJ1-6; D might be TRBD1 (5 bases). This CDR3 spans 16 amino acids. The germline CDR1 and CDR2 sequences are SGHTA and FQGNSA. Deletions cut 1 base from V and 7 bases from J, with 14 bases between.

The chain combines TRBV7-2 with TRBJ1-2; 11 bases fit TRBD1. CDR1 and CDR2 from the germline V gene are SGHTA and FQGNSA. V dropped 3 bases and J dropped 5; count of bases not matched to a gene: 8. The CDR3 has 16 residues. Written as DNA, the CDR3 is TGTGCCAGCAGCTTGGCCGGAGGGACAGGGGGGTATGGCTACACCTTC. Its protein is CASSLAGGTGGYGYTF.

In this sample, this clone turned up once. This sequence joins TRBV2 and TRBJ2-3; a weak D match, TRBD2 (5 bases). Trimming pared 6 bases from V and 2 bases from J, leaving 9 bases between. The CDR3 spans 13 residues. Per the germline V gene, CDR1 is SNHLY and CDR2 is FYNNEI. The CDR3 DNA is TGTGCCAGCAGGAGGGAACTCACAGATACGCAGTATTTT. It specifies CASRRELTDTQYF. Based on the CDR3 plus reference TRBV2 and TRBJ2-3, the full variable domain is EPEVTQTPSHQVTQMGQEVILRCVPISNHLYFYWYRQILGQKVEFLVSFYNNEISEKSEIFDDQFSVERPDGSNFTLKIRSTKLEDSAMYFCASRRELTDTQYFGPGTRLTVL.

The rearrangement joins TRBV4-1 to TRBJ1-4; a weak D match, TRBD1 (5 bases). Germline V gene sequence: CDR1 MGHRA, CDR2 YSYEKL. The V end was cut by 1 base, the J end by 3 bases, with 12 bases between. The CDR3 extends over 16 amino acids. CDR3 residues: CASSQGWGGANEKLFF. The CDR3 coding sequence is TGCGCCAGCAGCCAAGGGTGGGGGGGTGCTAATGAAAAACTGTTTTTT.

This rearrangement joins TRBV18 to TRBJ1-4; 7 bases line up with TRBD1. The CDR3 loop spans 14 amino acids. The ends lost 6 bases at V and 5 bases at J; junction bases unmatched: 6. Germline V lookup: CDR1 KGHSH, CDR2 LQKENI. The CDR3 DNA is TGTGCCAGCTCGTCGGGACAGAGAAATGAAAAACTGTTTTTT. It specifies CASSSGQRNEKLFF.

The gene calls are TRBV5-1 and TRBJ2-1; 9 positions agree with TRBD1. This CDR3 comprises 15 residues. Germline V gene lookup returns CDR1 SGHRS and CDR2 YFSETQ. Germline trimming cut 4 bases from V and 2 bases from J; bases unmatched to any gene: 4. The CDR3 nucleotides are TGCGCCAGCAGCCCGGGACAGGGCACCTACAATGAGCAGTTCTTC. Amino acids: CASSPGQGTYNEQFF.

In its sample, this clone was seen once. The CDR3 DNA sequence: TGTGCCAGTAGTATCGTGCGCAGCGGCAGGCCACCTCCCTACAATGAGCAGTTCTTC. This sequence encodes CASSIVRSGRPPPYNEQFF. The chain combines TRBV19 with TRBJ2-1, with D possibly being TRBD2 (5 bases). There are 19 residues in the CDR3. Germline CDR1 is LNHDA and CDR2 is SQIVND (reference sequence). V lost 3 bases and J lost 2, with 23 bases in between.

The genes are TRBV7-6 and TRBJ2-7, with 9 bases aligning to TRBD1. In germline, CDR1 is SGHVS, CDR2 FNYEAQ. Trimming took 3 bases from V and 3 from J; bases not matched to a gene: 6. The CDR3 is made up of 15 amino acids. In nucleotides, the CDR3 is TGTGCCAGCAGCTTCCAAGGGACAGGGTTCTACGAGCAGTACTTC. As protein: CASSFQGTGFYEQYF.